This T cell receptor (beta chain) was sequenced for a study of response to subunit inactivated influenza vaccine. TCRdb re-called the RT-PCR reads with MiXCR, one entry per CDR3 protein. The table shows 530,000 or so distinct CDR3 sequences, with about 25% occurring only once. As to this clonotype: Antigen specificity is unknown.

Study-level results: Authors proposed each seasonal influenza vaccination draws in few new T cells.

This specimen was CD4+ T cells sorted from PBMCs, taken roughly 5 days after vaccination. This TCR derives from a man aged 45-60 years who received an inactivated influenza vaccine.

For the CDR3, the DNA is TGTGCCACCAGCAGAGACATAGGCACAGATACGCAGTATTTT. Translating it yields CATSRDIGTDTQYF. The V gene is TRBV15, the J gene TRBJ2-3, with D hard to call. V was pared by 0 bases and J by 1 base, with 5 bases between. The CDR3 totals 14 residues. Germline V CDR1 and CDR2: LNHNV, YYDKDF (reference sequence).